The clone carrying this TCR beta chain was observed a few times. This PCR relied on a set of 60 Vbeta primers and 13 Jbeta primers. TCRdb's table, derived via immunoSEQ multiplex PCR, lists solely in-frame clones and lacks some. The table includes 150,000 to 160,000 clones, 65% to 80% detected once. V was trimmed by 2 bases and J by 9 bases, leaving 5 bases between them. The CDR3 covers 11 residues. Germline CDR1 is SGHAT and CDR2 is FQNNGV. This specimen belongs to a study of cytomegalovirus exposure and HLA in healthy donors. Input material: PBMCs. This receptor was taken from a man aged 18-30 years in good health and CMV-seronegative. The V and J genes are TRBV11-2 and TRBJ2-1; D gene uncertain. The CDR3 DNA follows: TGTGCCAGCAGCTTATGGCTTGAGCAGTTCTTC. Its translation: CASSLWLEQFF.